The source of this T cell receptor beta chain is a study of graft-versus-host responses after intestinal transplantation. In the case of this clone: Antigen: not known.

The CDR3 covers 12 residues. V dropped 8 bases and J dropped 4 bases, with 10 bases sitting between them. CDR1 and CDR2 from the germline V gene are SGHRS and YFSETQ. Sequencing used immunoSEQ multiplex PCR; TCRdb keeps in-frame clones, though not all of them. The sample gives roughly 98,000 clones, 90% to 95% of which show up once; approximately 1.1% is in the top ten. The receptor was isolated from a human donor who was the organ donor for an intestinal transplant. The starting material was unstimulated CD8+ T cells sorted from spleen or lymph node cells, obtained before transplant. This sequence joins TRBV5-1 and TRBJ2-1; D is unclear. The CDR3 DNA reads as TGCGCCAGTACGAACAATTACAATGAGCAGTTCTTC. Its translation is CASTNNYNEQFF. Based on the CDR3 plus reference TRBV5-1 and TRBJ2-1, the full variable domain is KAGVTQTPRYLIKTRGQQVTLSCSPISGHRSVSWYQQTPGQGLQFLFEYFSETQRNKGNFPGRFSGRQFSNSRSEMNVSTLELGDSALYLCASTNNYNEQFFGPGTRLTVL.